The T cell receptor beta chain described here comes from a study of shared clonotypes between healthy human individuals. Study-level background: The study enrolled a couple of women and three men aged 18 to 49. General study points: Larger estimated richness was generally seen in naive subsets than in memory subsets.

The V gene's germline CDR1 is SGHTA and CDR2 FQGNSA. The length of the CDR3 is 13 residues. The V end lost 5 bases, the J end lost 6 bases, and 10 bases lay between the germline ends. In the case of this clone: Antigen specificity is unknown.

Partitioning of CD4+ cells yielded a CD45RA+ naive subset and a CD45RA-negative memory subset. Over several immunoSEQ plates, each subset's genomic DNA was distributed in even portions. The protocol was immunoSEQ multiplex PCR, while the TCRdb copy is restricted to in-frame clones and leaves out a portion. Of under 1,100,000 clones in the sample, more than 60% are singletons; the top ten hold approximately 1.5%. The sequenced sample consisted of memory CD4+ T cells sorted from blood. Sample subset: CD45RA-negative fraction. The TCR was taken from a young man in good health. V is TRBV7-2 and J is TRBJ2-2; D is perhaps TRBD1 (5 bases). CDR3 sequence reads: CASSPGSSGELFF. CDR3 nucleotide sequence: TGTGCCAGCAGCCCAGGGTCGTCCGGGGAGCTGTTTTTT.